What follows are 25 T cell receptor beta chains derived from one specimen sequenced in a study of shared clonotypes between healthy human individuals. Clones were read by immunoSEQ multiplex PCR, and TCRdb kept only the in-frame ones, dropping some. The table has fewer than 700,000 clones, around 78% seen once. The sequenced material came from PBMCs. Source of these receptors: a middle-aged woman in good health. Some clones in this sample may be carry-over from other donors' samples.

This chain links TRBV28 with TRBJ2-7; no clear D gene. V lost 4 bases to trimming and J lost 4 bases, with 14 bases between them. The CDR3 loop spans 14 amino acids. The V gene's germline CDR1 is MDHEN and CDR2 SYDVKM. CDR3 in DNA: TGTGCCAGCAGTTCCTACGGGTGGGGTTACGAGCAGTACTTC. Protein product: CASSSYGWGYEQYF.

The V gene is TRBV6-5, the J gene TRBJ1-1; D is unresolved. Germline CDR1 MNHEY, CDR2 SVGAGI. This CDR3 is built from 13 residues. Trimming left V 3 bases short and J 1 base short, with 6 bases between. As DNA, the CDR3 is TGTGCCAGCAGTTATGGCTCGAACACTGAAGCTTTCTTT. Translating it yields CASSYGSNTEAFF.

The J gene is TRBJ2-5, the V gene TRBV7-9; D may correspond to TRBD1 or TRBD2 (7 bases each). Deletions cut 7 bases from V and 4 bases from J, with 25 bases between. CDR1 is SEHNR and CDR2 is FQNEAQ in the germline V gene (reference sequence). The CDR3 spans 17 residues. The CDR3 DNA is TGTGCCAGCATCCTCGGGGGAGGGGGCTTGGTAGGAGAGACCCAGTACTTC. This codes for CASILGGGGLVGETQYF.

A word on this clone: Additional DNA sequences in this sample encode the identical CDR3. The chain combines TRBV29-1 with TRBJ2-2; TRBD1 matches 10 bases. Germline CDR1 and CDR2: SQVTM and ANQGSEA. The CDR3 consists of 14 residues. The V and J ends lost 4 bases and 5 bases, in that order; junction bases with no gene match: 4. In nucleotides, the CDR3 is TGCAGCGTTGGACAGGGGGCGGGGACCGGGGAGCTGTTTTTT. Protein product: CSVGQGAGTGELFF.

The chain combines TRBV27 with TRBJ2-7; 9 bases fit TRBD1. The CDR3 loop spans 16 amino acids. V lost 4 bases, J lost 2 bases, and 9 bases stayed unmatched. CDR1 MNHEY and CDR2 SMNVEV come from the germline V gene (reference sequence). This chain's CDR3 is CASSYLWGQGPYEQYF. For the CDR3, the DNA is TGTGCCAGCAGTTACCTATGGGGACAGGGTCCCTACGAGCAGTACTTC.

The gene calls are TRBV10-3 and TRBJ1-1, with a tentative D call TRBD1 (5 bases). Between the trimmed V and J ends, which lost 3 bases and 0 bases, there was a span of 23 bases. CDR3 length: 19 amino acids. Germline lookup yields CDR1 ENHRY and CDR2 SYGVKD. The CDR3 loop reads CAISDHYDGANRMNTEAFF. As DNA, the CDR3 is TGTGCCATCAGTGACCATTACGACGGGGCAAACCGGATGAACACTGAAGCTTTCTTT.

The genes are TRBV5-6 and TRBJ1-2; TRBD1 is a possible D gene (5 bases). This CDR3 spans 15 amino acids. Looked up from germline, CDR1 is SGHDT and CDR2 is YYEEEE. Trimming left V 6 bases short and J 4 bases short, with 19 bases between. The DNA for the CDR3 is TGTGCCAGCACCACCCTCCCCAGGGAAGGCTATGGCTACACCTTC. This gives the protein CASTTLPREGYGYTF.

This chain uses TRBV6-5 with TRBJ2-1; D remains ambiguous. Between the trimmed V and J ends, which lost 9 bases and 8 bases, there was a span of 14 bases. The CDR3 runs 12 residues. Germline CDR1 and CDR2: MNHEY and SVGAGI. CDR3: CARPIWGYEQFF. The CDR3, as DNA: TGTGCCAGGCCGATTTGGGGATATGAGCAGTTCTTC.

V is TRBV28 and J is TRBJ1-2; D remains ambiguous. Per germline, CDR1 MDHEN and CDR2 SYDVKM. The CDR3 length is 13 residues. V was trimmed by 5 bases and J by 8 bases, leaving 15 bases between them. The CDR3 reads CASSPLVPKGYTF. As DNA, the CDR3 is TGTGCCAGCAGTCCCCTCGTCCCGAAGGGCTACACCTTC.

The rearrangement joins TRBV28 to TRBJ2-3; TRBD2 is a possible D gene (5 bases). The CDR3 sequence is 14 residues long. Trimming left V 6 bases short and J 4 bases short, with 14 bases between. Per the germline V gene, CDR1 is MDHEN and CDR2 is SYDVKM. Written as DNA, the CDR3 is TGTGCCAGCAGCCCCATGCAGAGGGCAGATACGCAGTATTTT. Translating gives CASSPMQRADTQYF.

In its sample, this clone was seen a few times. The CDR3 is CASSQWGGFNYGYTF. Written as DNA, the CDR3 is TGTGCCAGCAGCCAATGGGGAGGGTTTAACTATGGCTACACCTTC. The chain has TRBV28 and TRBJ1-2; D is unresolved. There are 15 residues in the CDR3. Germline CDR1 is MDHEN and CDR2 is SYDVKM. The V end lost 6 bases, the J end lost 1 base, and 15 bases lay between the germline ends.

This chain uses TRBV30 with TRBJ2-3; no reliable D call. The germline V gene has CDR1 GTSNPN and CDR2 SVGIG (reference sequence). V lost 3 bases and J 2 bases, leaving 12 bases between the germline ends. The CDR3 runs 14 residues. Written as DNA, the CDR3 is TGTGCCTGGAGGGGCGGAGTCGACACAGATACGCAGTATTTT. Protein sequence: CAWRGGVDTDTQYF.

This clone turned up a few times. The genes are TRBV15 and TRBJ2-4; 7 nucleotides agree with TRBD1. V dropped 6 bases and J dropped 7; count of bases not matched to a gene: 12. CDR1 and CDR2 (germline): LNHNV, YYDKDF (reference sequence). This CDR3 is built from 15 residues. The CDR3 region is CATSSDRALSNIQYF. CDR3 nucleotide sequence: TGTGCCACCAGTTCCGACAGGGCCCTTAGTAACATTCAGTACTTC.

The V call is TRBV6-1, the J call TRBJ1-1; 7 bases line up with TRBD1. Germline V gives CDR1 MNHNS, CDR2 SASEGT. The CDR3 loop spans 14 amino acids. The junction had 8 bases not matched to a gene; V was cut back by 7 bases and J by 3 bases. The CDR3 loop reads CASIKTGLDTEAFF. CDR3 DNA sequence: TGTGCCAGCATTAAGACAGGGTTGGACACTGAAGCTTTCTTT.

The rearrangement joins TRBV4-1 to TRBJ1-1; 8 bases agree with TRBD1. V was pared by 5 bases and J by 3 bases, with 2 bases of the junction left unmatched. The V gene's germline CDR1 is MGHRA and CDR2 YSYEKL. The CDR3 has 13 amino acids. DNA of the CDR3: TGCGCCAGCAGCAGGACAGGGTACACTGAAGCTTTCTTT. Translating gives CASSRTGYTEAFF.

The chain carries TRBV27 and TRBJ2-7, with TRBD2 identical over 14 bases. Germline values: CDR1 MNHEY, CDR2 SMNVEV (reference sequence). There are 14 residues in the CDR3. Losses at the gene ends were 7 bases for V and 4 bases for J; bases not matched to a gene: 3. The CDR3 DNA is TGTGCCAGCACCGGACTAGCGGGAGGTTACGAGCAGTACTTC. Protein: CASTGLAGGYEQYF.

This chain uses TRBV4-1 with TRBJ2-2; no definite D call. The CDR3 totals 15 residues. Germline CDR1 reads MGHRA; CDR2 reads YSYEKL. The ends were cut back, 0 bases at V and 5 bases at J, with 10 bases in the middle. CDR3 nucleotides: TGCGCCAGCAGCCAAGACGGCCCTGGTACCGGGGAGCTGTTTTTT. Its protein is CASSQDGPGTGELFF.

The J gene is TRBJ1-5, the V gene TRBV11-2; D possibly corresponds to TRBD1 (6 bases). Germline V lookup: CDR1 SGHAT, CDR2 FQNNGV. The V end was cut by 5 bases, the J end by 6 bases, with 14 bases between. The CDR3 spans 14 residues. The CDR3 is CASSQVGAVQPQHF. The CDR3 DNA follows: TGTGCCAGCAGCCAGGTGGGGGCGGTTCAGCCCCAGCATTTT. Drawing the rest from reference TRBV11-2 and TRBJ1-5, the complete variable domain is EAGVAQSPRYKIIEKRQSVAFWCNPISGHATLYWYQQILGQGPKLLIQFQNNGVVDDSQLPKDRFSAERLKGVDSTLKIQPAKLEDSAVYLCASSQVGAVQPQHFGDGTRLSIL.

The V call is TRBV2, the J call TRBJ2-2; D may be TRBD2 (6 bases). The CDR3 spans 16 residues. Germline values: CDR1 SNHLY, CDR2 FYNNEI. Trimming removed 4 bases at V and 4 bases at J, with 16 bases between. This chain's CDR3 is CASSVSTSRSTGELFF. Written as DNA, the CDR3 is TGTGCCAGCAGTGTGTCTACTAGCAGGAGCACCGGGGAGCTGTTTTTT.

The rearrangement links TRBV7-8 to TRBJ1-5, with 7 bases lining up with TRBD1. V was pared by 4 bases and J by 6 bases, with 9 bases of the junction left unmatched. Germline-derived CDR1 and CDR2 are SGHVS and FQNEAQ. The CDR3 consists of 15 residues. CDR3 DNA sequence: TGTGCCAGCAGCTCACCAGGGGGTGGAGGTCAGCCCCAGCATTTT. Residues: CASSSPGGGGQPQHF. The complete variable domain, with remaining parts taken from reference TRBV7-8 and TRBJ1-5, reads GAGVSQSPRYKVAKRGQDVALRCDPISGHVSLFWYQQALGQGPEFLTYFQNEAQLDKSGLPSDRFFAERPEGSVSTLKIQRTQQEDSAVYLCASSSPGGGGQPQHFGDGTRLSIL.

CDR3 DNA: TGCGCCAGCAGCATAGGACTAGCGGGAGGTCCTACAGATACGCAGTATTTT. This encodes CASSIGLAGGPTDTQYF. This chain uses TRBV5-1 with TRBJ2-3, with 14 bases matching TRBD2. The CDR3 length is 17 residues. Germline loops: CDR1 SGHRS, CDR2 YFSETQ. V lost 4 bases to trimming and J lost 3 bases; unmatched junction nucleotides: 7.

The chain links TRBV23-1 to TRBJ2-1; D could derive from TRBD1 or TRBD2 (5 bases each). TRBV23-1 is an open reading frame, and its role is uncertain. V dropped 0 bases and J dropped 1 base, with 10 bases sitting between them. The CDR3 runs 16 residues. The CDR3 here is CASSQSEGRSYNEQFF. The DNA for the CDR3 is TGCGCCAGCAGTCAATCCGAGGGGCGGTCCTACAATGAGCAGTTCTTC.

The sample holds one count of this clone. V usage is TRBV7-9 and J usage is TRBJ1-1; tentatively, D is TRBD1 (5 bases). CDR3 length equals 15 residues. Between the trimmed V and J ends, which lost 0 bases and 1 base, there was a span of 9 bases. CDR1 is SEHNR, CDR2 FQNEAQ, per germline (reference sequence). The CDR3 nucleotides are TGTGCCAGCAGCTTAGCAATAGGGGCGAACACTGAAGCTTTCTTT. It is translated as CASSLAIGANTEAFF. Full variable domain (rest looked up from reference TRBV7-9 and TRBJ1-1): DTGVSQNPRHKITKRGQNVTFRCDPISEHNRLYWYRQTLGQGPEFLTYFQNEAQLEKSRLLSDRFSAERPKGSFSTLEIQRTEQGDSAMYLCASSLAIGANTEAFFGQGTRLTVV.

The CDR3 reads CARSLASGPPGTNEKLFF. DNA for the CDR3: TGTGCCAGAAGCTTGGCCTCGGGCCCGCCCGGGACTAATGAAAAACTGTTTTTT. The chain employs TRBV5-3 and TRBJ1-4, with no clear D. TRBV5-3 carries the ORF label, with uncertain function. V lost 0 bases, J lost 2 bases, and 17 bases lay in between. The CDR3 is 18 amino acids.

With regard to this clone: This likely reflects a read error, since a far larger clone is one base away. The gene calls are TRBV6-1 and TRBJ2-3, with D unclear. Germline values: CDR1 MNHNS, CDR2 SASEGT. The germline V and J ends were trimmed by 6 bases and 2 bases, with 3 bases remaining between them. The CDR3 length is 11 residues. The CDR3 here is CASSLTDTQYF. The CDR3 DNA sequence: TGTGCCAGCAGCCTCACAGATACGCAGTATTTT.